One sample yielded the 2 T cell receptor beta chains listed below, sequenced in a study of blood T cell repertoires in COVID-19. The table came from immunoSEQ multiplex PCR; TCRdb's copy has only in-frame clones and leaves some out. The table records around 200,000 clones, 65% to 85% of them present only once. Sequencing used peripheral blood. The receptor source for this set is a woman aged 25 to 45 with COVID-19, enrolled during active disease.

The chain recombines TRBV24-1 with TRBJ2-5; tentative D call: TRBD2 (7 bases). The V end lost 3 bases, the J end lost 2 bases, and 15 bases lay between the germline ends. Germline V CDR1 and CDR2: KGHDR, SFDVKD. There are 16 residues in the CDR3. The CDR3 protein is CATSDPSRGGQETQYF. The CDR3, as DNA: TGTGCCACCAGTGATCCCTCGAGGGGGGGACAAGAGACCCAGTACTTC.

The DNA for the CDR3 is TGTGCCAGCAGACTAGCGGGGGGGCCCTACAATGAGCAGTTCTTC. Translating it yields CASRLAGGPYNEQFF. V gene TRBV7-2 combines with J gene TRBJ2-1; 13 bases agree with TRBD2. CDR3 length: 15 amino acids. V dropped 6 bases and J dropped 2; count of bases not matched to a gene: 1. Germline V gene sequence: CDR1 SGHTA, CDR2 FQGNSA.